The 15 T cell receptor beta chains below all came from one sample that was sequenced in a study of cytomegalovirus exposure and HLA in healthy donors. Use of 60 Vbeta and 13 Jbeta primers characterized the PCR. The method was immunoSEQ multiplex PCR; TCRdb's version includes in-frame clones alone and lacks a portion of them. The profile covers 150,000 to 200,000 clones, with around 76% appearing a single time and under 2% taken by the ten largest. Sequenced sample: PBMCs. The receptors were sampled from a man in his thirties or forties in good health and CMV-seronegative.

A few counts support this clone. The chain has TRBV18 and TRBJ2-1; 9 nucleotides match TRBD1. This CDR3 spans 15 amino acids. Germline V gives CDR1 KGHSH, CDR2 LQKENI. The V gene end was trimmed by 0 bases and the J gene end by 8 bases; junction bases not matched to a gene: 5. CDR3 nucleotides: TGTGCCAGCTCACCACCGGGACAGGGTGGTCATGAGCAGTTCTTC. This translates into CASSPPGQGGHEQFF.

The V call is TRBV28, the J call TRBJ2-2; D ambiguous. The V gene's germline CDR1 is MDHEN and CDR2 SYDVKM. The CDR3 spans 13 residues. V was shortened by 2 bases and J by 2 bases, with 3 bases between the two germline ends. Written as DNA, the CDR3 is TGTGCCAGCAGTTTAATAAACACCGGGGAGCTGTTTTTT. Translation gives CASSLINTGELFF.

This clone was observed a handful of times. The gene calls are TRBV7-9 and TRBJ1-1; D is undetermined. The CDR3 has 16 residues. Germline V gene lookup returns CDR1 SEHNR and CDR2 FQNEAQ (reference sequence). The V and J ends lost 4 bases and 3 bases respectively, with 18 bases between them. The CDR3 loop reads CASSSSGSGWDTEAFF. DNA for the CDR3: TGTGCCAGCAGCTCGAGCGGGTCGGGTTGGGACACTGAAGCTTTCTTT.

V usage is TRBV6-4 and J usage is TRBJ1-2; D may be TRBD1 (5 bases). CDR1 is MRHNA and CDR2 is SNTAGT in the germline V gene. The CDR3 sequence is 14 residues long. The V end was cut by 6 bases, the J end by 7 bases, with 18 bases between. The CDR3 region has the DNA TGTGCCAGCAGCACCGCGTCGGGGGGAGGTGGCTACACCTTC. Its translation is CASSTASGGGGYTF.

In this sample, this clone turned up a few times. The DNA for the CDR3 is TGTGCCAGCTCACCGGCAGATTCCTACGAGCAGTACTTC. Its protein product is CASSPADSYEQYF. The chain recombines TRBV18 with TRBJ2-7; D is unresolved. Between the trimmed V and J ends, which lost 3 bases and 1 base, there was a span of 7 bases. This CDR3 is built from 13 residues. The germline gives CDR1 KGHSH, CDR2 LQKENI.

The chain joins TRBV15 to TRBJ2-7, with TRBD1 matching over 9 bases. The CDR3 extends over 15 amino acids. V was clipped by 0 bases and J by 4 bases; unmatched bases: 4. Looked up from germline, CDR1 is LNHNV and CDR2 is YYDKDF (reference sequence). The CDR3 reads CATSRDPGQGYEQYF. In DNA, the CDR3 is TGTGCCACCAGCAGAGACCCCGGACAGGGGTACGAGCAGTACTTC.

The rearrangement uses TRBV5-1 and TRBJ1-2; D is uncertain. V was shortened by 0 bases and J by 5 bases, with 5 bases between the two germline ends. CDR3 length equals 12 residues. Germline loops: CDR1 SGHRS, CDR2 YFSETQ. CDR3 in DNA: TGCGCCAGCAGCTTGGACAGTTATGGCTACACCTTC. Its translation is CASSLDSYGYTF.

The chain has TRBV4-2 and TRBJ2-7; D is possibly TRBD2 (5 bases). Trimming cost V 1 base and J 5 bases, with 12 bases left between them. The CDR3 is 14 amino acids. Germline V gene data show CDR1 as LGHNA and CDR2 as YNFKEQ. CDR3 region: CASSQGTRPDEQYF. Written as DNA, the CDR3 is TGTGCCAGCAGCCAAGGGACTCGTCCGGACGAGCAGTACTTC.

This clone was seen more than once but under ten times. The chain carries TRBV28 and TRBJ2-7; 7 bases line up with TRBD2. CDR3 length: 15 residues. Per the germline V gene, CDR1 is MDHEN and CDR2 is SYDVKM. Trimming removed 8 bases from V and 2 bases from J; junction bases left unmatched: 12. Written as DNA, the CDR3 is TGTGCCAGCTCGGTTGTTGGGGGGGGGACCTACGAGCAGTACTTC. It is translated as CASSVVGGGTYEQYF.

This clone was seen once. This chain links TRBV29-1 with TRBJ2-2; 10 bases align to TRBD1. The germline CDR1 and CDR2 sequences are SQVTM and ANQGSEA. The ends lost 5 bases at V and 5 bases at J; junction bases unmatched: 5. The CDR3 length is 14 residues. Here the CDR3 DNA reads TGCAGCGTTAACCGGGACAGGGGAACCGGGGAGCTGTTTTTT. Translation gives CSVNRDRGTGELFF.

This clone was found once. This chain uses TRBV5-5 with TRBJ2-3, with 10 bases that match TRBD2. After removal of 2 bases from V and 5 bases from J, the junction contained 8 bases not matched to a gene. Germline assignment: CDR1 SGHKS and CDR2 YYEKEE (reference sequence). The CDR3 extends over 16 amino acids. CDR3 sequence: CASSLSAGGLQDTQYF. The CDR3 DNA is TGTGCCAGCAGCTTATCAGCGGGAGGGCTCCAAGATACGCAGTATTTT.

This chain joins TRBV5-1 and TRBJ2-1; 8 bases align to TRBD2. Germline V CDR1 and CDR2: SGHRS, YFSETQ. The CDR3 runs to 15 residues. The V segment lost 4 bases and the J segment 7 bases; nucleotides outside the gene matches: 10. CDR3 in DNA: TGCGCCAGCAGCCTTACGGGACTAGGGGGTAATGAGCAGTTCTTC. Translating it yields CASSLTGLGGNEQFF.

The chain joins TRBV10-3 to TRBJ2-3, with TRBD2 matching over 8 bases. Trimming removed 0 bases from V and 6 bases from J; junction bases left unmatched: 8. Germline CDR1 is ENHRY and CDR2 is SYGVKD. This CDR3 is 16 amino acids long. The CDR3 sequence is CAISESISGIRDTQYF. The CDR3 DNA sequence: TGTGCCATCAGTGAGTCTATTAGCGGGATTCGGGATACGCAGTATTTT.

The rearrangement links TRBV5-4 to TRBJ2-3; 8 bases agree with TRBD2. This CDR3 region has 15 residues. Germline trimming cut 10 bases from V and 4 bases from J; bases unmatched to any gene: 14. Germline values: CDR1 SGHNT, CDR2 YYREEE (reference sequence). CDR3 amino acids: CASLPQRELPDTQYF. The CDR3 nucleotides are TGTGCCTCACTCCCCCAGCGGGAGTTACCAGATACGCAGTATTTT. The whole variable domain, filled in from reference TRBV5-4 and TRBJ2-3, reads ETGVTQSPTHLIKTRGQQVTLRCSSQSGHNTVSWYQQALGQGPQFIFQYYREEENGRGNFPPRFSGLQFPNYSSELNVNALELDDSALYLCASLPQRELPDTQYFGPGTRLTVL.

The CDR3 here is CASSETAGDRFGQYF. CDR3 coding DNA: TGCGCCAGCAGTGAAACGGCAGGGGACCGGTTCGGGCAGTACTTC. The gene calls are TRBV10-1 and TRBJ2-7, with a possible D match to TRBD1 (6 bases). V was pared by 3 bases and J by 9 bases, with 21 bases between. The germline gives CDR1 WNHNN, CDR2 SYGVQD (reference sequence). The CDR3 consists of 15 residues.